The 4 T cell receptor beta chains reported below all come from one sample, sequenced in a study of CD8+ T cells in alopecia areata. Reverse transcription of extracted RNA yielded cDNA, which provided the sequencing template. The repertoire was sequenced with immunoSEQ multiplex PCR; TCRdb's copy has only in-frame clones and lacks some. The top ten clones hold 3% to 3.5% of a sample with some 110,000 clones, under 40% of them seen once. Sequenced sample: CD4+ T cells sorted from blood. These receptors all come from a human donor with alopecia areata.

This sequence joins TRBV20-1 and TRBJ2-3, with D possibly being TRBD2 (5 bases). Trimming removed 4 bases at V and 10 bases at J, with 12 bases between. Germline CDR1 is DFQATT and CDR2 is SNEGSKA (reference sequence). The CDR3 has 11 amino acids. The CDR3 DNA reads as TGCAGTGCTAAATTCGCGGGCGCGCAGTATTTT. It specifies CSAKFAGAQYF.

This clone was found a few times. The CDR3 reads CASSFMANNEQFF. The CDR3 nucleotides read TGTGCCAGCAGCTTTATGGCAAACAATGAGCAGTTCTTC. The chain uses TRBV7-9 and TRBJ2-1; no reliable D call. Per the germline V gene, CDR1 is SEHNR and CDR2 is FQNEAQ (reference sequence). The CDR3 has 13 amino acids. V lost 3 bases to trimming and J lost 5 bases, with 8 bases between them.

V and J are TRBV5-1 and TRBJ2-2; 8 nucleotides agree with TRBD1. V lost 4 bases, J lost 7 bases, and 6 bases stayed unmatched. CDR1 and CDR2 (germline): SGHRS, YFSETQ. This CDR3 contains 14 residues. As DNA, the CDR3 is TGCGCCAGCAGCCCGGGACAGGAGGGCGGGGAGCTGTTTTTT. Translation: CASSPGQEGGELFF.

A single count supports this clone. The chain combines TRBV5-1 with TRBJ1-1, with 7 positions matching TRBD1. V dropped 5 bases and J dropped 4; count of bases not matched to a gene: 11. The CDR3 has 15 residues. The germline gives CDR1 SGHRS, CDR2 YFSETQ. This chain's CDR3 is CASRAGTVETTEAFF. In DNA, the CDR3 is TGCGCCAGCAGGGCCGGGACAGTTGAAACCACTGAAGCTTTCTTT. The full variable domain, completed using reference TRBV5-1 and TRBJ1-1, is KAGVTQTPRYLIKTRGQQVTLSCSPISGHRSVSWYQQTPGQGLQFLFEYFSETQRNKGNFPGRFSGRQFSNSRSEMNVSTLELGDSALYLCASRAGTVETTEAFFGQGTRLTVV.